The sequence of this T cell receptor beta chain was determined in a study of CD8 T cells in Susac syndrome. Study outcomes and limitations: It was acknowledged in the study that the number of individuals who were included in its TCR sequencing and HLA analysis was relatively small.

The sequenced target, TCR beta, came from blood CD8+ and CD4+ T cells. The multiple sclerosis controls consisted of treatment-naive patients with relapsing-remitting disease, either stable or active. On this clonotype: Antigen unknown. Germline is not matched at one junction end, which may reflect a read error.

Germline-derived CDR1 and CDR2 are MGHDK and SYGVNS. This CDR3 contains 13 residues. RNA was extracted with the RNeasy kit, and a quantity of 0.5 to 1 ug was reverse transcribed using random hexamers. TCR beta CDR3 was amplified by immunoSEQ covering 54 Vbeta and 13 Jbeta. Each CDR3 protein gets one entry after TCRdb re-called the immunoSEQ multiplex PCR reads with MiXCR. The repertoire consists of fewer than 200,000 distinct CDR3 sequences, with 85% to 95% occurring once and the leading ten covering around 0.15%. The rearrangement uses TRBV25-1 and TRBJ2-5; D is possibly TRBD2 (6 bases). This clonotype was sampled from a human donor with multiple sclerosis. Sample: CD8+ T cells from PBMCs. The CDR3: CASRDWPQETQYF. CDR3 sequence (DNA): TGTGCCAGCCGGGACTGGCCACAAGAGACCCAATACTTC.